These 17 T cell receptor beta chains came from one sample sequenced in a study of T-cell reconstitution after alpha-beta-depleted transplantation in children. A TCRbeta library incorporating unique molecular identifiers was prepared. Using its own MiXCR run on the PCR reads, TCRdb lists one record per CDR3 protein. Of approximately 240,000 distinct CDR3 sequences detected, around 9.7% appear once; the ten largest clones hold around 5%. The source material was PBMCs from the stem cell graft donor, sampled from the stem cell graft. The receptors shown here come from a human donor who donated a stem cell graft to a child with SCID.

This clonotype has a count of ten or more. The rearrangement links TRBV7-3 to TRBJ1-1, with TRBD1 as a possible D gene (5 bases). This CDR3 comprises 15 residues. The V end was cut by 0 bases, the J end by 0 bases, with 8 bases between. The germline gives CDR1 SGHTA, CDR2 FQGTGA. Here the CDR3 DNA reads TGTGCCAGCAGCTTAACCCGACAGATGAACACTGAAGCTTTCTTT. This translates into CASSLTRQMNTEAFF.

There are many counts of this clonotype. The J gene is TRBJ2-3, the V gene TRBV9; the match to TRBD2 covers 11 bases. With V trimmed by 4 bases and J by 2 bases, 6 bases remained unmatched. The CDR3 consists of 16 residues. Germline V lookup: CDR1 SGDLS, CDR2 YYNGEE. CDR3 DNA sequence: TGTGCCAGCAGCATCGGGACTAGCGGCTTCACAGATACGCAGTATTTT. Its translation is CASSIGTSGFTDTQYF.

This clonotype was counted at least ten times. The chain recombines TRBV5-1 with TRBJ2-3; D gene unclear. CDR3 length: 15 residues. Looked up from germline, CDR1 is SGHRS and CDR2 is YFSETQ. V gave up 1 base and J gave up 2 bases, with 11 bases separating them. The CDR3 region is CASSLWSAVTDTQYF. CDR3 nucleotides: TGCGCCAGCAGCTTGTGGTCGGCCGTCACAGATACGCAGTATTTT.

Many counts were recorded for this clonotype. CDR3 sequence reads: CSARDYREYGYTF. CDR3 nucleotide sequence: TGCAGTGCTAGAGATTACAGGGAGTATGGCTACACCTTC. V is TRBV20-1 and J is TRBJ1-2; TRBD1 is a possible D gene (6 bases). Trimming stripped 0 bases from V and 5 bases from J, with 10 bases between. CDR1 and CDR2 from the germline V gene are DFQATT and SNEGSKA (reference sequence). The CDR3 is 13 amino acids.

This clonotype was recorded a few times. The V and J genes are TRBV7-8 and TRBJ2-7; 10 positions match TRBD1. Trimming took 1 base from V and 5 from J; bases not matched to a gene: 5. This CDR3 spans 15 amino acids. Germline V CDR1 and CDR2: SGHVS, FQNEAQ. DNA of the CDR3: TGTGCCAGCAGCTTAGACCCGACAGGGGGCGACGAGCAGTACTTC. It codes for CASSLDPTGGDEQYF.

This clonotype was found many times. V usage is TRBV3-1 and J usage is TRBJ1-2, with 8 positions matching TRBD1. The CDR3 spans 15 residues. V dropped 4 bases and J dropped 4; count of bases not matched to a gene: 8. CDR1 LGHDT and CDR2 YNNKEL come from the germline V gene (reference sequence). CDR3 DNA: TGTGCCAGCAGCCTATTTCAGGGGGCCGTCTATGGCTACACCTTC. Its translation: CASSLFQGAVYGYTF.

This clonotype occurred many times. The chain combines TRBV5-6 with TRBJ1-5, with D uncertain. Germline assignment: CDR1 SGHDT and CDR2 YYEEEE. V lost 0 bases, J lost 1 base, and 8 bases lay in between. This CDR3 region has 15 residues. The CDR3 loop is CASSLGGFSNQPQHF. The CDR3 region has the DNA TGTGCCAGCAGCTTGGGGGGTTTCAGCAATCAGCCCCAGCATTTT.

This clonotype has ten or more counts. V usage is TRBV20-1 and J usage is TRBJ2-2, with 9 bases matching TRBD2. Germline CDR1 is DFQATT and CDR2 is SNEGSKA (reference sequence). The V gene end was trimmed by 1 base and the J gene end by 3 bases; junction bases not matched to a gene: 3. The CDR3 runs to 15 residues. CDR3 sequence reads: CSARAGGGDTGELFF. The CDR3 DNA reads TGCAGTGCTAGAGCGGGCGGGGGGGACACCGGGGAGCTGTTTTTT.

This clonotype was seen ten or more times. The chain couples TRBV20-1 to TRBJ1-4; D is undetermined. The CDR3 has 15 residues. Germline lookup yields CDR1 DFQATT and CDR2 SNEGSKA (reference sequence). The germline V and J ends were trimmed by 3 bases and 1 base, with 12 bases remaining between them. The CDR3 DNA follows: TGCAGTGCTAGGCACTCGGAAGGAACTAATGAAAAACTGTTTTTT. Translated: CSARHSEGTNEKLFF.

This sequence joins TRBV7-9 and TRBJ2-2; TRBD1 matches 10 bases. Germline CDR1 is SEHNR and CDR2 is FQNEAQ (reference sequence). This CDR3 comprises 16 residues. J was trimmed by 5 bases and V by 5 bases; bases with no gene match: 8. This chain's CDR3 is CASSPGQGGRTGELFF. Here the CDR3 DNA reads TGTGCCAGCAGCCCTGGACAGGGGGGAAGGACCGGGGAGCTGTTTTTT. The whole variable domain, filled in from reference TRBV7-9 and TRBJ2-2, reads DTGVSQNPRHKITKRGQNVTFRCDPISEHNRLYWYRQTLGQGPEFLTYFQNEAQLEKSRLLSDRFSAERPKGSFSTLEIQRTEQGDSAMYLCASSPGQGGRTGELFFGEGSRLTVL.

This clonotype was counted many times. The chain links TRBV4-3 to TRBJ2-7; D unresolved. The germline V gene encodes CDR1 LGHNA and CDR2 YSLEER. This CDR3 is built from 15 residues. Trimming took off 0 bases at V and 2 bases at J, with 11 bases between the two ends. CDR3 DNA sequence: TGCGCCAGCAGCCAAGAATATGCCGAAGCCTACGAGCAGTACTTC. This encodes CASSQEYAEAYEQYF.

This clonotype was observed at least ten times. The chain couples TRBV5-6 to TRBJ2-5, with D unresolved. Germline CDR1 and CDR2: SGHDT and YYEEEE. The ends were cut back, 3 bases at V and 3 bases at J, with 6 bases in the middle. This CDR3 contains 12 residues. CDR3 sequence: CASSWYKETQYF. CDR3 sequence (DNA): TGTGCCAGCAGCTGGTATAAAGAGACCCAGTACTTC.

This clonotype has ten or more counts. The chain joins TRBV4-2 to TRBJ1-2, with D hard to call. V was pared by 4 bases and J by 3 bases, with 15 bases between. This CDR3 region has 15 residues. The germline V gene has CDR1 LGHNA and CDR2 YNFKEQ. The CDR3 here is CASSLSRGTDYGYTF. The CDR3 bases are TGTGCCAGCAGCCTCTCTCGGGGTACGGACTATGGCTACACCTTC.

This clonotype was counted ten times or more. The chain recombines TRBV20-1 with TRBJ1-4; 8 bases match TRBD1. The germline CDR1 and CDR2 sequences are DFQATT and SNEGSKA (reference sequence). CDR3 length: 14 residues. The V gene end was trimmed by 1 base and the J gene end by 8 bases; junction bases not matched to a gene: 6. The CDR3 DNA reads TGCAGTGCTAGAGTGGCGCAGGGGGCCGAAAAACTGTTTTTT. This codes for CSARVAQGAEKLFF.

This clonotype was seen only a few times. V gene TRBV20-1 combines with J gene TRBJ2-3, with D perhaps given as TRBD1 or TRBD2 (6 bases each). The germline V and J ends were trimmed by 5 bases and 1 base, with 13 bases remaining between them. There are 14 residues in the CDR3. Per the germline V gene, CDR1 is DFQATT and CDR2 is SNEGSKA (reference sequence). CDR3 nucleotide sequence: TGCAGTGCTCTCCGGGGGCGGGGCACAGATACGCAGTATTTT. It is translated as CSALRGRGTDTQYF.

This clonotype appeared many times. The rearrangement joins TRBV15 to TRBJ1-5, with D unclear. Trimming cost V 5 bases and J 8 bases, with 16 bases left between them. The CDR3 runs 14 residues. CDR1 and CDR2 from the germline V gene are LNHNV and YYDKDF (reference sequence). The CDR3 loop reads CATSPADGLEPQHF. The CDR3 region has the DNA TGTGCCACCAGCCCCGCGGACGGCTTAGAGCCCCAGCATTTT.

The chain uses TRBV20-1 and TRBJ1-1; tentative D call: TRBD1 (5 bases). Germline V CDR1 and CDR2: DFQATT, SNEGSKA (reference sequence). The CDR3 totals 15 residues. V lost 1 base, J lost 4 bases, and 16 bases lay in between. The CDR3 region has the DNA TGCAGTGCTAGAGCCTTGGGGGGGGGTGGCACTGAAGCTTTCTTT. Translating gives CSARALGGGGTEAFF.